The clone carrying this TCR beta chain came up a few times. Its antigen remains unknown. Germline V gene lookup returns CDR1 MDHEN and CDR2 SYDVKM. This CDR3 has 11 residues. V lost 2 bases and J 8 bases, leaving 6 bases between the germline ends. The sample comes from a study of shared clonotypes between healthy human individuals. Study outcomes and limitations: Relative to memory subsets, naive subsets generally showed larger estimated richness.

Caucasian adults residing in Nashville, Tennessee made up all the donors. Authors' processing steps: Junction-only immunoSEQ data arrived without quality scores, meaning filtering differed. Measured with immunoSEQ multiplex PCR; TCRdb has only the in-frame clones, and not every one. The V and J calls and clone size were taken over from that table, and D and trimming were inferred from the DNA. The sample yields under 2,500,000 clones, approximately 96% seen once. The rearrangement uses TRBV28 and TRBJ1-1; D is unresolved. Input material: naive CD4+ T cells sorted from blood. Noted subset: CD45RA+ positively selected. This sequence originates from a man in his late teens or twenties in good health. CDR3 bases: TGTGCCAGCAGTTTACATTCCGAAGCTTTCTTT. This translates into CASSLHSEAFF.